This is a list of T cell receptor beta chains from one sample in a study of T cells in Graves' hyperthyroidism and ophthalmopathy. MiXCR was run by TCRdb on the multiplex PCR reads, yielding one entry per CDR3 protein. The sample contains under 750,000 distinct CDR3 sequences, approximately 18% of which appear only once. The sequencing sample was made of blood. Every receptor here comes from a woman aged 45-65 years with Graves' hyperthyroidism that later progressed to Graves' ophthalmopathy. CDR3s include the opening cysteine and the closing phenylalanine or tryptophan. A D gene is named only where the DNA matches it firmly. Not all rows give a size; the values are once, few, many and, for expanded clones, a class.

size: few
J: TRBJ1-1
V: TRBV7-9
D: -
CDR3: CASNWDELMNTEAFF
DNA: TGTGCCAGCAACTGGGACGAACTCATGAACACTGAAGCTTTCTTT

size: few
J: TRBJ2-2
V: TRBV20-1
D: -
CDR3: CSAPGPGELFF
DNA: TGCAGTGCTCCGGGGCCCGGGGAGCTGTTTTTT

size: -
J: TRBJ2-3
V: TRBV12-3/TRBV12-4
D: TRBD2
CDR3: CASSYPGGGPPNTDTQYF
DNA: TGTGCCAGCAGTTATCCCGGGGGGGGCCCGCCCAACACAGATACGCAGTATTTT

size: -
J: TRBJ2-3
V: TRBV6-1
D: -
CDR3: CASSYDLPGAQYF
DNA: TGTGCCAGCAGTTATGACTTACCTGGGGCGCAGTATTTT

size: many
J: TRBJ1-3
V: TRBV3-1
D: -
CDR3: CASSQAVTGRSGNTIYF
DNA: TGTGCCAGCAGCCAAGCGGTCACAGGGCGCTCTGGAAACACCATATATTTT

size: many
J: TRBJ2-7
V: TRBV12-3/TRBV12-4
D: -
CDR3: CASSKGWEQYF
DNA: TGTGCCAGCTCGAAGGGGTGGGAGCAGTACTTC

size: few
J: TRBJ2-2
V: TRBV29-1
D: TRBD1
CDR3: CSVVGQGAGELFF
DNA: TGCAGCGTTGTAGGACAGGGGGCCGGGGAGCTGTTTTTT

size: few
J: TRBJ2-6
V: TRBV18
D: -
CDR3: CASSPARRASGANVLTF
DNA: TGTGCCAGCTCACCAGCTCGACGGGCCTCTGGGGCCAACGTCCTGACTTTC

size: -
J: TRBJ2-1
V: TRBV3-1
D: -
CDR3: CASSQGVRVPYNEQFF
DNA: TGTGCCAGCAGCCAAGGGGTTAGGGTCCCCTACAATGAGCAGTTCTTC

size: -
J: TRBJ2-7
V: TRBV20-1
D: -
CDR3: CSADSLSAGSYNEQYF
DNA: TGCAGTGCTGACTCCCTTTCAGCGGGCTCCTACAATGAGCAGTACTTC